These 30 T cell receptor beta chains share one sample of origin, sequenced in a study of blood T cell repertoires in COVID-19. Sequencing was performed with immunoSEQ multiplex PCR; in TCRdb, only in-frame clones are kept and a portion is missing. The table shows 37,000 or so clones, with approximately 90% occurring only once. The sequencing sample was made of peripheral blood. The receptors shown here come from a man aged 60 to 75 with active COVID-19.

This chain joins TRBV7-2 and TRBJ1-4; TRBD1 might be the D (5 bases). Germline V gives CDR1 SGHTA, CDR2 FQGNSA. Trimming cost V 3 bases and J 7 bases, with 9 bases left between them. This CDR3 has 13 amino acids. CDR3 protein: CASSFGATEKLFF. The CDR3 coding sequence is TGTGCCAGCAGCTTTGGGGCTACTGAAAAACTGTTTTTT. Full variable domain (outside the CDR3, taken from reference TRBV7-2 and TRBJ1-4): GAGVSQSPSNKVTEKGKDVELRCDPISGHTALYWYRQSLGQGLEFLIYFQGNSAPDKSGLPSDRFSAERTGGSVSTLTIQRTQQEDSAVYLCASSFGATEKLFFGSGTQLSVL.

This sequence joins TRBV3-1 (or the pseudogene TRBV3-2) and TRBJ1-5; tentatively, D is TRBD1 (6 bases). Looked up from germline, CDR1 is LGHDT and CDR2 is YNNKEL (reference sequence). CDR3 size: 15 residues. V lost 1 base to trimming and J lost 6 bases, with 13 bases between them. The CDR3 nucleotides read TGTGCCAGCAGCCAAGGTCAGGGGTCGGCTCAGCCCCAGCATTTT. This codes for CASSQGQGSAQPQHF.

This chain links TRBV20-1 with TRBJ2-2; D is possibly TRBD1 (5 bases). The CDR3 is made up of 16 amino acids. The germline V and J ends were trimmed by 3 bases and 1 base, with 15 bases remaining between them. Germline loops: CDR1 DFQATT, CDR2 SNEGSKA (reference sequence). The CDR3 protein is CSASQGKRLNTGELFF. CDR3 sequence (DNA): TGCAGTGCTAGTCAGGGCAAGAGACTGAACACCGGGGAGCTGTTTTTT.

The rearrangement uses TRBV25-1 and TRBJ1-2; no firm D call. Looked up from germline, CDR1 is MGHDK and CDR2 is SYGVNS. The CDR3 spans 15 residues. The V end was cut by 8 bases, the J end by 2 bases, with 18 bases between. The CDR3 region is CASCCTLILNYGYTF. CDR3 nucleotide sequence: TGTGCCAGCTGCTGTACCCTAATCCTAAACTATGGCTACACCTTC.

J is TRBJ1-4 and V is TRBV9; TRBD1 matches at 7 bases. Germline V gene lookup returns CDR1 SGDLS and CDR2 YYNGEE. There are 15 residues in the CDR3. V gave up 5 bases and J gave up 6 bases; unmatched junction bases: 10. The CDR3, as DNA: TGTGCCAGCAGTGCAACAACAGGGGACTATGAAAAACTGTTTTTT. Translated: CASSATTGDYEKLFF.

The rearrangement links TRBV28 to TRBJ2-1; 11 bases align to TRBD2. Germline V CDR1 and CDR2: MDHEN, SYDVKM. The CDR3 runs to 14 residues. V dropped 6 bases and J dropped 8; count of bases not matched to a gene: 6. CDR3 sequence reads: CASSQPGLADEQFF. DNA of the CDR3: TGTGCCAGCAGCCAACCGGGACTAGCGGATGAGCAGTTCTTC.

V usage is TRBV2 and J usage is TRBJ2-5, with D perhaps matching TRBD1 (6 bases). Germline CDR1 SNHLY, CDR2 FYNNEI. Deletions cut 5 bases from V and 1 base from J, with 8 bases between. The CDR3 runs to 13 residues. The CDR3 nucleotides read TGTGCCAGCAGTCAGGGGATCCAAGAGACCCAGTACTTC. Its translation: CASSQGIQETQYF. Based on the CDR3 plus reference TRBV2 and TRBJ2-5, the full variable domain is EPEVTQTPSHQVTQMGQEVILRCVPISNHLYFYWYRQILGQKVEFLVSFYNNEISEKSEIFDDQFSVERPDGSNFTLKIRSTKLEDSAMYFCASSQGIQETQYFGPGTRLLVL.

This chain connects TRBV4-1 to TRBJ2-7; D perhaps matches TRBD2 (6 bases). Trimming removed 0 bases from V and 6 bases from J, with 15 bases in between. This CDR3 spans 15 amino acids. Per germline, CDR1 MGHRA and CDR2 YSYEKL. CDR3 sequence reads: CASSQDYRERSEQYF. The DNA for the CDR3 is TGCGCCAGCAGCCAAGATTATCGGGAGCGTAGCGAGCAGTACTTC.

The V and J genes are TRBV12-3 or TRBV12-4 and TRBJ2-7, with TRBD1 identical over 7 bases. After removal of 3 bases from V and 5 bases from J, the junction contained 4 bases not matched to a gene. The CDR3 spans 13 residues. The CDR3 is CASSFGGQNEQYF. The CDR3 coding sequence is TGTGCCAGCAGTTTTGGGGGACAGAACGAGCAGTACTTC.

The rearrangement uses TRBV27 and TRBJ2-2; 7 bases match TRBD2. The CDR3 runs 13 residues. Germline loops: CDR1 MNHEY, CDR2 SMNVEV (reference sequence). The trim removed 4 bases at V and 4 bases at J, leaving 0 bases unmatched. The CDR3 DNA sequence: TGTGCCAGCAGTTCGGGAGGCACCGGGGAGCTGTTTTTT. Translating gives CASSSGGTGELFF.

The chain uses TRBV6-2 or TRBV6-3 and TRBJ2-7; 7 nucleotides match TRBD2. The CDR3 contains 14 residues. V lost 2 bases, J lost 7 bases, and 8 bases stayed unmatched. Per germline, CDR1 MNHEY and CDR2 SVGEGT. The CDR3 is CASSYRGVSGEQYF. CDR3 nucleotides: TGTGCCAGCAGTTACCGGGGGGTGTCGGGTGAGCAGTACTTC.

The chain carries TRBV27 and TRBJ2-7; TRBD1 aligns across 8 bases. Germline V gene lookup returns CDR1 MNHEY and CDR2 SMNVEV (reference sequence). The CDR3 consists of 15 residues. The V and J ends lost 3 bases and 5 bases, in that order; junction bases with no gene match: 9. The CDR3 region is CASSFTVQGANEQYF. DNA of the CDR3: TGTGCCAGCAGTTTCACCGTGCAGGGGGCAAACGAGCAGTACTTC.

The genes are TRBV6-5 and TRBJ1-1, with D perhaps TRBD1 (5 bases). Trimming removed 7 bases from V and 5 bases from J, with 20 bases in between. Per the germline V gene, CDR1 is MNHEY and CDR2 is SVGAGI. The CDR3 covers 15 residues. CDR3 amino acids: CASIRERGIGTEAFF. DNA of the CDR3: TGTGCCAGCATAAGGGAACGGGGGATCGGGACTGAAGCTTTCTTT.

The CDR3 DNA reads TGCAGTGCTAGTGGCCGGGGGGGGACAGGGGCCTTGTCCCTCTACGAGCAGTACTTC. Translating it yields CSASGRGGTGALSLYEQYF. This chain uses TRBV20-1 with TRBJ2-7; TRBD1 aligns across 10 bases. The J segment lost 3 bases and the V segment lost 3 bases, leaving 20 bases of the junction unmatched. This CDR3 comprises 19 residues. Germline V gene data show CDR1 as DFQATT and CDR2 as SNEGSKA (reference sequence).

J is TRBJ2-5 and V is TRBV5-5; D perhaps matches TRBD1 (6 bases). V gave up 4 bases and J gave up 4 bases, with 14 bases separating them. This CDR3 is built from 14 residues. Per the germline V gene, CDR1 is SGHKS and CDR2 is YYEKEE (reference sequence). CDR3 nucleotide sequence: TGTGCCAGCAGCCCGGATTCAGGGGTAGAGACCCAGTACTTC. This codes for CASSPDSGVETQYF.

The chain joins TRBV19 to TRBJ2-1; D remains unclear. Looked up from germline, CDR1 is LNHDA and CDR2 is SQIVND (reference sequence). This CDR3 has 13 residues. V lost 7 bases, J lost 5 bases, and 12 bases lay in between. The CDR3 DNA sequence: TGTGCCAGTAAGGTTCCAGGCAACAATGAGCAGTTCTTC. Its protein is CASKVPGNNEQFF.

The J gene is TRBJ2-7, the V gene TRBV28, with TRBD2 as a possible D gene (6 bases). Trimming removed 7 bases at V and 0 bases at J, with 10 bases between. CDR1 MDHEN and CDR2 SYDVKM come from the germline V gene. The CDR3 has 13 amino acids. CDR3 sequence reads: CASNAGSSYEQYF. In DNA, the CDR3 is TGTGCCAGCAACGCGGGGAGCTCCTACGAGCAGTACTTC.

The J gene is TRBJ2-7, the V gene TRBV5-4, with D maybe TRBD2 (5 bases). Germline lookup yields CDR1 SGHNT and CDR2 YYREEE (reference sequence). The CDR3 has 13 amino acids. V gave up 3 bases and J gave up 5 bases, with 12 bases separating them. CDR3 coding DNA: TGTGCCAGCAGCTCTCGGACTTCAGACGAGCAGTACTTC. The encoded protein is CASSSRTSDEQYF.

V and J are TRBV4-3 and TRBJ1-2, with 9 bases fitting TRBD1. The J segment lost 1 base and the V segment lost 4 bases, leaving 7 bases of the junction unmatched. The CDR3 contains 16 residues. Germline values: CDR1 LGHNA, CDR2 YSLEER. DNA for the CDR3: TGCGCCAGCAGCCGAGAGGGACAGGGCTATAACTATGGCTACACCTTC. This sequence encodes CASSREGQGYNYGYTF.

The chain employs TRBV2 and TRBJ1-1, with 7 nucleotides matching TRBD1. Germline V gene lookup returns CDR1 SNHLY and CDR2 FYNNEI. The trim removed 6 bases at V and 3 bases at J, leaving 10 bases unmatched. CDR3 length equals 15 residues. The CDR3 loop reads CASRPRQGQDTEAFF. The CDR3 nucleotides read TGTGCCAGCAGGCCACGACAGGGTCAGGACACTGAAGCTTTCTTT.

The genes are TRBV3-1 (or the pseudogene TRBV3-2) and TRBJ2-1; tentatively, D is TRBD2 (6 bases). The CDR3 sequence is 15 residues long. Looked up from germline, CDR1 is LGHDT and CDR2 is YNNKEL (reference sequence). V was pared by 4 bases and J by 2 bases, with 12 bases between. CDR3 sequence (DNA): TGTGCCAGCAGCCCTAGCGACGAAGCCTACAATGAGCAGTTCTTC. Its translation is CASSPSDEAYNEQFF.

V gene TRBV9 combines with J gene TRBJ2-6; D gene unclear. Per the germline V gene, CDR1 is SGDLS and CDR2 is YYNGEE. The V end lost 0 bases, the J end lost 3 bases, and 13 bases lay between the germline ends. This CDR3 has 17 amino acids. The chain's CDR3 is CASSVAERGFGANVLTF. As DNA, the CDR3 is TGTGCCAGCAGCGTAGCTGAACGAGGCTTTGGGGCCAACGTCCTGACTTTC.

The DNA of the CDR3 is TGCGCCAGCAGCCGGAGGGACAGGGATGGAAACACCATATATTTT. Translation: CASSRRDRDGNTIYF. The rearrangement links TRBV4-1 to TRBJ1-3, with 9 bases identical to TRBD1. Per germline, CDR1 MGHRA and CDR2 YSYEKL. CDR3 size: 15 residues. V trimming: 4 bases; J trimming: 3 bases; junction bases outside the gene matches: 4.

The rearrangement joins TRBV28 to TRBJ2-6; TRBD2 matches at 7 bases. The CDR3 length is 16 residues. Trimming at V came to 7 bases and at J to 0 bases, leaving 6 bases not matched to a gene. Germline V gives CDR1 MDHEN, CDR2 SYDVKM. The CDR3 DNA is TGTGCCAGCACCCGGGGGGAGTACTCTGGGGCCAACGTCCTGACTTTC. Amino acid sequence: CASTRGEYSGANVLTF.

The V and J genes are TRBV5-5 and TRBJ2-1, with 15 bases matching TRBD2. The junction had 2 bases not matched to a gene; V was cut back by 3 bases and J by 7 bases. CDR1 is SGHKS, CDR2 YYEKEE, per germline (reference sequence). The CDR3 loop spans 15 amino acids. DNA for the CDR3: TGTGCCAGCAGCTACGGACTAGCGGGAGGGAATGAGCAGTTCTTC. Protein product: CASSYGLAGGNEQFF.

Only one count was recorded for this clone. This chain connects TRBV2 to TRBJ2-1; 14 nucleotides line up with TRBD2. In germline, CDR1 is SNHLY, CDR2 FYNNEI. The CDR3 sequence is 14 residues long. The J segment lost 9 bases and the V segment lost 6 bases, leaving 4 bases of the junction unmatched. CDR3 DNA sequence: TGTGCCAGCAGGCCGGGACTAGCGGGAGTTGAGCAGTTCTTC. Translation gives CASRPGLAGVEQFF. The whole variable domain, filled in from reference TRBV2 and TRBJ2-1, reads EPEVTQTPSHQVTQMGQEVILRCVPISNHLYFYWYRQILGQKVEFLVSFYNNEISEKSEIFDDQFSVERPDGSNFTLKIRSTKLEDSAMYFCASRPGLAGVEQFFGPGTRLTVL.

J is TRBJ1-6 and V is TRBV19; 9 nucleotides align to TRBD1. In germline, CDR1 is LNHDA, CDR2 SQIVND (reference sequence). J was trimmed by 6 bases and V by 5 bases; bases with no gene match: 5. The CDR3 is 15 residues long. The CDR3 here is CASSSRTGANSPLHF. CDR3 bases: TGTGCCAGTAGTTCCCGGACAGGGGCTAATTCACCCCTCCACTTT.

The count of this clone is one. J is TRBJ2-4 and V is TRBV21-1; the table calls TRBD1, which could not be checked here. TRBV21-1 is a known pseudogene. This CDR3 spans 19 amino acids. The CDR3 is CASTPTGTVSNLAKNIQYF. In DNA, the CDR3 is TGTGCCAGCACCCCGACCGGGACAGTTAGCAACCTAGCCAAAAACATTCAGTACTTC.

The chain uses TRBV28 and TRBJ2-7; tentative D call: TRBD1 (6 bases). Germline V gene lookup returns CDR1 MDHEN and CDR2 SYDVKM. Trimming took off 2 bases at V and 7 bases at J, with 15 bases between the two ends. This CDR3 region has 14 residues. As DNA, the CDR3 is TGTGCCAGCAGTTTACAGGGGCCCCAGCGGGAGCAGTACTTC. Protein product: CASSLQGPQREQYF.

The chain uses TRBV5-4 and TRBJ1-2; TRBD1 matches at 10 bases. The CDR3 runs 15 residues. Losses at the gene ends were 0 bases for V and 6 bases for J; bases not matched to a gene: 5. From germline, CDR1 is SGHNT and CDR2 YYREEE (reference sequence). CDR3 protein: CASSLALDRGDGYTF. The DNA for the CDR3 is TGTGCCAGCAGCTTGGCCCTGGACAGGGGGGATGGCTACACCTTC.